The entry below gives a single T cell receptor (beta chain) sequence along with its context. What it recognizes is unknown. The primer mix had 60 Vbeta and 13 Jbeta primers. The authors' processing: Approximately 83 million unique TCR beta chains, roughly 10 million shared, were counted in a later analysis. Here immunoSEQ multiplex PCR was the method, and the copy in TCRdb shows in-frame clones only, minus some. V, J and clone size reflect that table, while D and trimming were determined from the DNA. The sample records 170,000 or so clones, around 80% being singletons. The sample belongs to a study of cytomegalovirus exposure and HLA in healthy donors. Overall study findings and caveats: In vitro checks showed that three CMV-associated chains really do target CMV antigens. Follow-up analysis later connected one missense variant in DCLRE1C with trimming of TCR beta V- and J-genes. Among CMV-associated TCR beta chains, most appeared HLA-restricted in a later analysis.

The length of the CDR3 is 11 residues. Trimming removed 6 bases at V and 9 bases at J, with 11 bases between. Looked up from germline, CDR1 is WSHSY and CDR2 is SAAADI. This chain links TRBV10-2 with TRBJ2-5; a weak D match, TRBD2 (5 bases). Input material: PBMCs. This receptor was taken from a man younger than 40 in good health and CMV-seropositive. DNA of the CDR3: TGCGCCAGCAGACGGGATGTGGCCCAGTACTTC. Translating gives CASRRDVAQYF.